This T cell receptor (beta chain) was recorded in a study of shared clonotypes between healthy human individuals. Whole-study context: The composition of the donors was two women and a few men aged 18 to 49.

This clone was detected once. The target antigen is unknown. J lost 7 bases, V lost 1 base, and 15 bases had no gene match. Germline V gene lookup returns CDR1 WSHSY and CDR2 SAAADI. The CDR3 contains 17 residues. Study-level results: A small donor pool kept down the genetic and exposure-history diversity that was represented.

Some clones are missing from TCRdb's copy, which holds only in-frame ones; the method was immunoSEQ multiplex PCR. The sample lists 1,400,000 or so clones, approximately 98.5% seen once, with over 0.3% in the top ten. A split of CD4+ cells into CD45RA+ naive and CD45RA-negative memory subsets was performed. The chain combines TRBV10-2 with TRBJ2-7; TRBD2 matches 8 bases. The receptor was derived from a man in his thirties or forties in good health. Source material: naive CD4+ T cells sorted from blood. Subset denoted: CD45RA+ positively selected. CDR3 sequence (DNA): TGCGCCAGCAGTGAGTGGCGAGCGGGAGACACTCGGGGGGAGCAGTACTTC. It specifies CASSEWRAGDTRGEQYF.